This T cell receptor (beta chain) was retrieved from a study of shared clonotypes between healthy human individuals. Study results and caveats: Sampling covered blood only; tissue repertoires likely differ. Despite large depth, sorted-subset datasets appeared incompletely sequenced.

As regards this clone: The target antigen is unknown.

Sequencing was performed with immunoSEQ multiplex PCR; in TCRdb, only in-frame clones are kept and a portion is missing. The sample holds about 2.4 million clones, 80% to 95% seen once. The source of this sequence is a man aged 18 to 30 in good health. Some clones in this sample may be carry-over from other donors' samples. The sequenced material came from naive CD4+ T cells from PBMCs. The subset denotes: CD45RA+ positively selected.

In DNA form, the CDR3 reads TGCGCCAGCAGCCAAGAGAGCTCGGGGGTCAATCAGCCCCAGCATTTT. This gives the protein CASSQESSGVNQPQHF. The chain is built from TRBV4-1 and TRBJ1-5; a weak D match, TRBD1 (5 bases). The length of the CDR3 is 16 residues. The germline V gene has CDR1 MGHRA and CDR2 YSYEKL. Trimming removed 0 bases from V and 3 bases from J, with 12 bases in between.